These 30 T cell receptor beta chains originate from one sample sequenced in a study of T cell responses to AZD1222 COVID-19 vaccine. Measured with immunoSEQ multiplex PCR; TCRdb has only the in-frame clones, and not every one. This repertoire shows about 140,000 clones, less than 95% found once; its top ten account for approximately 2.8%. The sample was peripheral blood, taken on day 0 of AZD1222 vaccination. The receptor set was obtained from an adult in good health.

The gene calls are TRBV9 and TRBJ2-7; D is undetermined. The germline V gene encodes CDR1 SGDLS and CDR2 YYNGEE. Trimming removed 2 bases at V and 2 bases at J, with 8 bases between. CDR3 length equals 13 residues. The CDR3 here is CASSVGVTYEQYF. The CDR3 DNA follows: TGTGCCAGCAGCGTTGGGGTTACCTACGAGCAGTACTTC.

This CDR3 is CASSYTGSYNEQFF. The CDR3 bases are TGTGCCAGCAGTTATACAGGATCCTACAATGAGCAGTTCTTC. The genes are TRBV6-6 and TRBJ2-1, with D perhaps TRBD1 (5 bases). V gave up 3 bases and J gave up 1 base, with 7 bases separating them. CDR3 size: 14 residues. Germline CDR1 MNHNY, CDR2 SVGAGI (reference sequence).

The chain is built from TRBV2 and TRBJ1-2; D is unclear. CDR1 and CDR2 (germline): SNHLY, FYNNEI. The CDR3 has 13 amino acids. The V end was cut by 7 bases, the J end by 5 bases, with 14 bases between. As DNA, the CDR3 is TGTGCCAGCACCACCGGTAGTCCTTATGGCTACACCTTC. It codes for CASTTGSPYGYTF. Drawing the rest from reference TRBV2 and TRBJ1-2, the complete variable domain is EPEVTQTPSHQVTQMGQEVILRCVPISNHLYFYWYRQILGQKVEFLVSFYNNEISEKSEIFDDQFSVERPDGSNFTLKIRSTKLEDSAMYFCASTTGSPYGYTFGSGTRLTVV.

For the CDR3, the DNA is TGTGCAAGTCGCTTTGTTAGCGGGGGGACCTCCTACAATGAGCAGTTCTTC. This gives the protein CASRFVSGGTSYNEQFF. This chain connects TRBV12-2 to TRBJ2-1; TRBD2 reflects the table's D call only, with no check against the DNA. TRBV12-2 is flagged as a pseudogene. The CDR3 is 17 amino acids.

V gene TRBV10-3 combines with J gene TRBJ2-3; TRBD1 is a possible D gene (5 bases). In germline, CDR1 is ENHRY, CDR2 SYGVKD. The CDR3 contains 14 residues. V was shortened by 7 bases and J by 4 bases, with 15 bases between the two germline ends. In DNA form, the CDR3 reads TGTGCCATCATGCGACACCAAGGGGCAGATACGCAGTATTTT. This translates into CAIMRHQGADTQYF.

This chain uses TRBV10-3 with TRBJ2-2; no firm D call. This CDR3 has 12 residues. CDR1 and CDR2 (germline): ENHRY, SYGVKD. The V end lost 2 bases, the J end lost 6 bases, and 4 bases lay between the germline ends. CDR3 residues: CAISEMPGELFF. CDR3 bases: TGTGCCATCAGTGAGATGCCCGGGGAGCTGTTTTTT.

The V gene is TRBV2, the J gene TRBJ2-5; TRBD1 is a possible D gene (6 bases). Trimming removed 9 bases at V and 5 bases at J, with 16 bases between. Germline CDR1 reads SNHLY; CDR2 reads FYNNEI. CDR3 length: 13 amino acids. Here the CDR3 DNA reads TGTGCCAGTACAGGGATCTCAGGGGAGACCCAGTACTTC. This sequence encodes CASTGISGETQYF.

The V and J genes are TRBV3-1 (or the pseudogene TRBV3-2) and TRBJ2-7; D is possibly TRBD1 or TRBD2 (5 bases each). Trimming shortened V by 1 base and J by 0 bases, and 19 bases separated the two germline ends. The CDR3 is 18 residues long. Germline assignment: CDR1 LGHDT and CDR2 YNNKEL (reference sequence). CDR3 DNA: TGTGCCAGCAGCCAAGGCAAATATCGGGACCCTAGCTCCTACGAGCAGTACTTC. Translated, it gives CASSQGKYRDPSSYEQYF.

This rearrangement joins TRBV5-1 to TRBJ1-2; the match to TRBD1 covers 8 bases. The CDR3 totals 15 residues. J gave up 3 bases and V 1 base, and 5 bases lay outside the gene matches. From germline, CDR1 is SGHRS and CDR2 YFSETQ. The CDR3 nucleotides read TGCGCCAGCAGCTTGACGGGACAGGAGTACTATGGCTACACCTTC. Translating gives CASSLTGQEYYGYTF.

V and J are TRBV4-2 and TRBJ1-6; D unresolved. CDR1 and CDR2 (germline): LGHNA, YNFKEQ. The CDR3 is made up of 16 amino acids. Deletions cut 1 base from V and 7 bases from J, with 14 bases between. CDR3 coding DNA: TGTGCCAGCAGCCAAGTCTTCCCCGGGATCAATTCACCCCTCCACTTT. This codes for CASSQVFPGINSPLHF.

This CDR3 reads CASSPQERGTSAYEQYF. As DNA, the CDR3 is TGTGCCAGCTCACCCCAAGAGCGGGGGACGTCGGCCTACGAGCAGTACTTC. This chain links TRBV18 with TRBJ2-7; TRBD2 aligns across 8 bases. CDR3 size: 17 residues. Trimming removed 3 bases from V and 2 bases from J; junction bases left unmatched: 12. CDR1 and CDR2 (germline): KGHSH, LQKENI.

This clone was detected once. In DNA form, the CDR3 reads TGTGCCAGCAGACTCTACGAGCAGTACTTC. Protein: CASRLYEQYF. The chain links TRBV2 to TRBJ2-7; D unresolved. V was trimmed by 6 bases and J by 3 bases, leaving 3 bases between them. In germline, CDR1 is SNHLY, CDR2 FYNNEI. This CDR3 has 10 amino acids.

The CDR3 DNA reads as TGTGCCAGCAGTTACTCAGCAGGGGGCAGTGAGCAGTTCTTC. Translating gives CASSYSAGGSEQFF. The chain couples TRBV6-5 to TRBJ2-1, with TRBD1 matching over 8 bases. Germline CDR1 is MNHEY and CDR2 is SVGAGI. The CDR3 spans 14 residues. V shed 0 bases and J 9 bases; nucleotides not matched to a gene: 4.

The V gene is TRBV7-2, the J gene TRBJ2-1; TRBD2 matches 13 bases. The CDR3 consists of 18 residues. CDR1 and CDR2 (germline): SGHTA, FQGNSA. V dropped 5 bases and J dropped 2; count of bases not matched to a gene: 9. The CDR3 is CASSLRTSGGSPYNEQFF. In nucleotides, the CDR3 is TGTGCCAGCAGCCTTCGGACTAGCGGGGGATCCCCCTACAATGAGCAGTTCTTC. The full variable domain, in which reference TRBV7-2 and TRBJ2-1 provide the parts outside the CDR3, is GAGVSQSPSNKVTEKGKDVELRCDPISGHTALYWYRQSLGQGLEFLIYFQGNSAPDKSGLPSDRFSAERTGGSVSTLTIQRTQQEDSAVYLCASSLRTSGGSPYNEQFFGPGTRLTVL.

This chain connects TRBV30 to TRBJ1-2, with a weak D call TRBD1 (5 bases). The CDR3 is 13 residues long. Germline V lookup: CDR1 GTSNPN, CDR2 SVGIG (reference sequence). Trimming took off 7 bases at V and 0 bases at J, with 12 bases between the two ends. CDR3 protein: CASYRGTNYGYTF. The CDR3 nucleotides read TGTGCCTCCTACCGGGGCACTAACTATGGCTACACCTTC.

This clone was detected only once. The genes are TRBV5-1 and TRBJ1-1; D is undetermined. Trimming stripped 1 base from V and 4 bases from J, with 14 bases between. The CDR3 covers 15 residues. Germline V gene lookup returns CDR1 SGHRS and CDR2 YFSETQ. The chain's CDR3 is CASSLTSGPATEAFF. CDR3 DNA: TGCGCCAGCAGCTTGACTTCAGGCCCGGCCACTGAAGCTTTCTTT.

This clone was picked up a small number of times. This rearrangement joins TRBV2 to TRBJ1-4, with 8 bases lining up with TRBD1. With V trimmed by 8 bases and J by 8 bases, 4 bases remained unmatched. The CDR3 length is 12 residues. Germline CDR1 and CDR2: SNHLY and FYNNEI. The CDR3 DNA follows: TGTGCCAGCCAGGGGGCTGGGGAAAAACTGTTTTTT. Its protein is CASQGAGEKLFF.

Comments on this clone: At one of its ends the junction is not consistent with the germline gene, which may arise from a read error. The chain links TRBV30 to TRBJ2-4; no firm D call. The CDR3 has 12 amino acids. CDR1 and CDR2 (germline): GTSNPN, SVGIG (reference sequence). The CDR3 DNA sequence: TGTGCCTGTAGTGAAGCCAAAAACATTCAGTACTTC. Its protein product is CACSEAKNIQYF.

For this clone: Other DNA sequences in the same sample also yield this CDR3. V usage is TRBV15 and J usage is TRBJ1-5; D unclear. The V gene's germline CDR1 is LNHNV and CDR2 YYDKDF (reference sequence). This CDR3 is 12 amino acids long. Between the trimmed V and J ends, which lost 0 bases and 7 bases, there was a span of 4 bases. CDR3 coding DNA: TGTGCCACCAGCAGAGATAACCAGCCCCAGCATTTT. Its protein is CATSRDNQPQHF. The whole variable domain, remainder taken from reference TRBV15 and TRBJ1-5, is DAMVIQNPRYQVTQFGKPVTLSCSQTLNHNVMYWYQQKSSQAPKLLFHYYDKDFNNEADTPDNFQSRRPNTSFCFLDIRSPGLGDTAMYLCATSRDNQPQHFGDGTRLSIL.

This clone appeared a single time. The CDR3 loop reads CASKLWGPDQPQHF. Here the CDR3 DNA reads TGTGCCAGCAAATTGTGGGGGCCCGACCAGCCCCAGCATTTT. The chain is built from TRBV27 and TRBJ1-5, with TRBD1 as a possible D gene (6 bases). V gave up 7 bases and J gave up 7 bases, with 17 bases separating them. The germline V gene encodes CDR1 MNHEY and CDR2 SMNVEV (reference sequence). The CDR3 consists of 14 residues.

V and J are TRBV24-1 and TRBJ2-1; the D gene is possibly TRBD1 (6 bases). The CDR3 has 15 residues. With 5 bases removed from V and 0 bases from J, the gap between germline ends came to 10 bases. Germline V gene lookup returns CDR1 KGHDR and CDR2 SFDVKD. In DNA form, the CDR3 reads TGTGCCACCAGTGTTAGGGGACACTCCTACAATGAGCAGTTCTTC. This gives the protein CATSVRGHSYNEQFF.

CDR3 coding DNA: TGTGCCAGCAGCCCCCAGGCGGCGGACAGAAACACTGAAGCTTTCTTT. This sequence encodes CASSPQAADRNTEAFF. The V call is TRBV7-8, the J call TRBJ1-1, with D maybe TRBD1 (6 bases). Looked up from germline, CDR1 is SGHVS and CDR2 is FQNEAQ. This CDR3 region has 16 residues. V was clipped by 5 bases and J by 2 bases, with 18 bases between them. Using reference TRBV7-8 and TRBJ1-1 for the parts outside the CDR3, the full variable domain is GAGVSQSPRYKVAKRGQDVALRCDPISGHVSLFWYQQALGQGPEFLTYFQNEAQLDKSGLPSDRFFAERPEGSVSTLKIQRTQQEDSAVYLCASSPQAADRNTEAFFGQGTRLTVV.

V usage is TRBV5-1 and J usage is TRBJ2-3; D might be TRBD2 (5 bases). Trimming took 1 base from V and 4 from J, leaving 13 bases between them. CDR3 size: 15 residues. CDR1 and CDR2 from the germline V gene are SGHRS and YFSETQ. CDR3 DNA sequence: TGCGCCAGCAGCTTGCGACGGCGAGCGGCAGATACGCAGTATTTT. As protein: CASSLRRRAADTQYF.

In its sample, this clone was seen once. The chain links TRBV4-1 to TRBJ1-1; the D is unclear. Germline CDR1 MGHRA, CDR2 YSYEKL. V was pared by 0 bases and J by 1 base, with 6 bases between. CDR3 length: 14 residues. The CDR3 loop reads CASSQENRNTEAFF. CDR3 coding DNA: TGCGCCAGCAGCCAAGAGAATCGGAACACTGAAGCTTTCTTT.

J is TRBJ2-1 and V is TRBV6-2 or TRBV6-3, with D perhaps being TRBD1 or TRBD2 (5 bases each). V was trimmed by 4 bases and J by 0 bases, leaving 25 bases between them. Germline lookup yields CDR1 MNHEY and CDR2 SVGEGT. CDR3 length equals 20 residues. CDR3 DNA: TGTGCCAGCAGTTCTTCCCCAGGTGGATTACGGGGCACCTCCTACAATGAGCAGTTCTTC. It translates to CASSSSPGGLRGTSYNEQFF.

The J gene is TRBJ2-1, the V gene TRBV2, with 7 bases fitting TRBD2. V shed 7 bases and J 2 bases; nucleotides not matched to a gene: 8. There are 15 residues in the CDR3. Germline V gene sequence: CDR1 SNHLY, CDR2 FYNNEI. The CDR3 sequence is CASTILATAYNEQFF. CDR3 coding DNA: TGTGCCAGCACCATACTAGCGACTGCCTACAATGAGCAGTTCTTC.

The chain couples TRBV4-1 to TRBJ1-1; no firm D call. Trimming pared 6 bases from V and 1 base from J, leaving 12 bases between. The germline gives CDR1 MGHRA, CDR2 YSYEKL. This CDR3 has 14 residues. CDR3 region: CASRTGWGNTEAFF. The CDR3 region has the DNA TGCGCCAGCAGAACGGGTTGGGGGAACACTGAAGCTTTCTTT.

V gene TRBV27 combines with J gene TRBJ1-6; the D is unclear. With 5 bases removed from V and 6 bases from J, the gap between germline ends came to 8 bases. This CDR3 spans 13 amino acids. Germline lookup yields CDR1 MNHEY and CDR2 SMNVEV (reference sequence). CDR3 sequence: CASSVESNSPLHF. The CDR3 bases are TGTGCCAGCAGTGTCGAATCTAATTCACCCCTCCACTTT.

This clone was counted a single time. The chain has TRBV19 and TRBJ1-3; the D is unclear. Germline V lookup: CDR1 LNHDA, CDR2 SQIVND (reference sequence). The CDR3 consists of 15 residues. Trimming cost V 4 bases and J 0 bases, with 10 bases left between them. CDR3 DNA sequence: TGTGCCAGTAGTAGGGTGCAGTTCTCTGGAAACACCATATATTTT. Encoded protein: CASSRVQFSGNTIYF.

Turning to this clone: This specimen includes other DNA sequences encoding the same CDR3. The chain carries TRBV2 and TRBJ1-5; no clear D gene. Germline-derived CDR1 and CDR2 are SNHLY and FYNNEI. V was pared by 6 bases and J by 2 bases, with 11 bases between. This CDR3 has 14 amino acids. The CDR3: CASSPDGGNQPQHF. As DNA, the CDR3 is TGTGCCAGCAGCCCGGACGGCGGCAATCAGCCCCAGCATTTT. Full variable domain (rest looked up from reference TRBV2 and TRBJ1-5): EPEVTQTPSHQVTQMGQEVILRCVPISNHLYFYWYRQILGQKVEFLVSFYNNEISEKSEIFDDQFSVERPDGSNFTLKIRSTKLEDSAMYFCASSPDGGNQPQHFGDGTRLSIL.